This TCR beta chain was identified during a study of T cells in Graves' hyperthyroidism and ophthalmopathy. Concerning this clonotype: Antigen: not known.

There were TCR beta CDR3 regions amplified from RNA transcripts. The HTBI primer set served for first-round RT-PCR of the TCR CDR3. In TCRdb, the multiplex PCR reads were re-called with MiXCR into one record per CDR3 protein. The data contain more than 550,000 distinct CDR3 sequences, roughly 17% of them singletons. Findings of the study overall: Blood shared most expanded thyroid clonotypes above 0.001.

An absence of ophthalmopathy progression within 18 months meant stable Graves' hyperthyroidism. Diagnosis of hyperthyroidism was new in patients aged 18 to 65, and its duration was under 2 months. Germline-derived CDR1 and CDR2 are PRHDT and FYEKMQ (reference sequence). The CDR3 has 16 amino acids. V was shortened by 4 bases and J by 0 bases, with 10 bases between the two germline ends. The receptor comes from a man aged 45-65 years with Graves' hyperthyroidism. Sequencing used blood. The V and J genes are TRBV13 and TRBJ2-6, with D perhaps given as TRBD1 or TRBD2 (5 bases each). The CDR3 region has the DNA TGTGCCAGCAGCTCGGGACCGACCTCTGGGGCCAACGTCCTGACTTTC. It specifies CASSSGPTSGANVLTF.